The clone carrying this T cell receptor beta chain was seen only a few times. This sample is part of a study of T cells after yellow fever vaccination. In making TCR cDNA, 5'RACE template switching added a universal primer site and UMIs to it. TCRdb recomputed calls from the 5' RACE reads with MiXCR, one row per CDR3 protein. Of approximately 550,000 distinct CDR3 sequences listed, under 25% are singletons. J lost 5 bases, V lost 4 bases, and 3 bases had no gene match. The CDR3 consists of 14 residues. The clonotype was recovered from a man aged 25 to 45 who received the YFV17D yellow fever vaccine. V is TRBV12-3 or TRBV12-4 and J is TRBJ1-4; 8 nucleotides match TRBD1. Specimen: PBMCs, collected 15 days after the yellow fever booster vaccination. CDR3 residues: CASSSDRANEKLFF. The CDR3 coding sequence is TGTGCCAGCAGTTCGGACAGGGCGAATGAAAAACTGTTTTTT.